This TCR beta chain was captured in a study of CD8 T cells in Susac syndrome. This CDR3 comprises 14 residues. The germline V gene encodes CDR1 MNHNS and CDR2 SASEGT. With V trimmed by 9 bases and J by 3 bases, 10 bases remained unmatched. About 0.5 to 1 ug RNA was reverse transcribed with random hexamers. An immunoSEQ multiplex PCR amplified TCR beta CDR3 over 54 Vbeta and 13 Jbeta. TCRdb ran MiXCR on the immunoSEQ multiplex PCR reads and lists one entry per CDR3 protein. The profile shows approximately 150,000 distinct CDR3 sequences, 85% to 95% of them singletons. Patients with stable or active relapsing-remitting disease, all of them treatment-naive, made up the multiple sclerosis controls.

J is TRBJ2-7 and V is TRBV6-1, with 8 bases aligning to TRBD1. The sample consisted of CD4+ T cells from PBMCs. The clonotype comes from a human donor with multiple sclerosis. The CDR3: CASSGTGNVYEQYF. CDR3 nucleotides: TGTGCCAGTTCCGGGACAGGTAACGTCTACGAGCAGTACTTC.